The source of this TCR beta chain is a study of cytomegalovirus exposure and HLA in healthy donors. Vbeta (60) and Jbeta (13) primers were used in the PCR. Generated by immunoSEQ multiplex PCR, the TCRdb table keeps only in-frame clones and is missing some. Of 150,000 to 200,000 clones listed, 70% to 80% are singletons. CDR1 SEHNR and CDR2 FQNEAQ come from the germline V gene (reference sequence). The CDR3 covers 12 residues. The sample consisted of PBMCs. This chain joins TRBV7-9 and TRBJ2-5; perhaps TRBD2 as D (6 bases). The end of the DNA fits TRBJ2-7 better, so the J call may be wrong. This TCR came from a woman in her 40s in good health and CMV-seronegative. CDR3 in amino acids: CASSFLAVEQYF. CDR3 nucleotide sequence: TGTGCCAGCAGCTTTTTAGCGGTCGAGCAGTACTTC.